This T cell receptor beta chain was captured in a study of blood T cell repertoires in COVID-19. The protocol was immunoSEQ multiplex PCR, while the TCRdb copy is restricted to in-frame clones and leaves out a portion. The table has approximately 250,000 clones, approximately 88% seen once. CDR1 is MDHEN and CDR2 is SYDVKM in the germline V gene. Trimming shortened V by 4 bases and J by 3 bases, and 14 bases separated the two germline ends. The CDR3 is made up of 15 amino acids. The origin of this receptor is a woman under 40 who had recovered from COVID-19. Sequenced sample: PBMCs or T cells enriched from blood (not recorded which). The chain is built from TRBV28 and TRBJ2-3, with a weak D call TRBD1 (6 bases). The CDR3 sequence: CASSSTGQGTDTQYF. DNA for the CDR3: TGTGCCAGCAGTTCTACAGGGCAAGGGACAGATACGCAGTATTTT. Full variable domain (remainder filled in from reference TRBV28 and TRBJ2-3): DVKVTQSSRYLVKRTGEKVFLECVQDMDHENMFWYRQDPGLGLRLIYFSYDVKMKEKGDIPEGYSVSREKKERFSLILESASTNQTSMYLCASSSTGQGTDTQYFGPGTRLTVL.